Listed here are 18 T cell receptor beta chains from one sample, sequenced in a study of CXCR3 chemokines and chemotherapy response in bladder cancer. TCRdb passed the PCR reads through MiXCR, listing each CDR3 protein once. The sample gives around 2,900 distinct CDR3 sequences, approximately 12% of which show up once; more than 35% is in the top ten. Collection of the sample occurred from a patient whose treatment included neoadjuvant chemotherapy. These receptors were collected from a human donor with bladder cancer that responded to neoadjuvant chemotherapy.

This clonotype came up many times. V is TRBV18 and J is TRBJ2-5; D is unclear. The germline CDR1 and CDR2 sequences are KGHSH and LQKENI. CDR3 length equals 11 residues. Trimming removed 5 bases at V and 2 bases at J, with 3 bases between. CDR3 sequence reads: CASSAQETQYF. In DNA form, the CDR3 reads TGTGCCAGCTCAGCACAAGAGACCCAGTACTTC.

This clonotype is medium-sized in the sample. CDR3 sequence: CASSQRTSGSEQFF. CDR3 bases: TGTGCCAGCAGCCAAAGGACTAGCGGGTCGGAGCAGTTCTTC. This chain connects TRBV6-6 to TRBJ2-1; 11 bases are a match to TRBD2. V gave up 6 bases and J gave up 10 bases; unmatched junction bases: 8. Germline lookup yields CDR1 MNHNY and CDR2 SVGAGI (reference sequence). The length of the CDR3 is 14 residues.

The CDR3 DNA follows: TGTGCCAGCAGTGAAGAAGCTAGCGGTCTCTACGAGCAGGGTGGCTACACCTTC. Its protein is CASSEEASGLYEQGGYTF. V and J are TRBV6-1 and TRBJ1-2, with D perhaps TRBD1 (5 bases). Trimming removed 1 base from V and 7 bases from J, with 25 bases in between. The length of the CDR3 is 18 residues. Germline-derived CDR1 and CDR2 are MNHNS and SASEGT.

This clonotype was counted ten times or more. This rearrangement joins TRBV5-5 to TRBJ2-7, with D possibly matching TRBD1 (5 bases). Germline V gene data show CDR1 as SGHKS and CDR2 as YYEKEE (reference sequence). Between the trimmed V and J ends, which lost 4 bases and 5 bases, there was a span of 19 bases. The CDR3 is 15 residues long. The CDR3 sequence: CASSHHRLGAHEQYF. DNA for the CDR3: TGTGCCAGCAGCCATCACAGGTTAGGGGCCCACGAGCAGTACTTC.

By proportion, this clonotype is large (0.1 to 1%). The chain links TRBV19 to TRBJ1-1, with D maybe TRBD1 (5 bases). The CDR3 length is 16 residues. Germline V lookup: CDR1 LNHDA, CDR2 SQIVND (reference sequence). V shed 7 bases and J shed 0 bases, with 18 bases lying between them. DNA for the CDR3: TGTGCCAGTAATCGGGACGGGGGGGGAGTGAACACTGAAGCTTTCTTT. Translated, it gives CASNRDGGGVNTEAFF.

This clonotype has ten or more counts. The chain couples TRBV15 to TRBJ2-6; D gene unclear. Germline V gives CDR1 LNHNV, CDR2 YYDKDF (reference sequence). Trimming took 6 bases from V and 0 from J, leaving 12 bases between them. The CDR3 spans 16 residues. CDR3 amino acids: CATSSQAISGANVLTF. In DNA, the CDR3 is TGTGCCACCAGTAGTCAGGCCATCTCTGGGGCCAACGTCCTGACTTTC.

This clonotype was detected only a few times. V is TRBV20-1 and J is TRBJ2-7, with 9 bases aligning to TRBD2. With 6 bases clipped from V and 2 bases from J, the junction kept 8 bases outside the gene matches. From germline, CDR1 is DFQATT and CDR2 SNEGSKA (reference sequence). The CDR3 runs to 14 residues. The chain's CDR3 is CSAHAGLAPYEQYF. The CDR3 region has the DNA TGCAGTGCCCACGCGGGACTAGCACCCTACGAGCAGTACTTC.

About this clonotype: This may arise from a read error, as a much more abundant clone is one base away. The genes are TRBV7-9 and TRBJ1-1, with TRBD1 as a possible D gene (6 bases). CDR1 and CDR2 from the germline V gene are SEHNR and FQNEAQ (reference sequence). This CDR3 comprises 14 residues. V shed 5 bases and J shed 4 bases, with 14 bases lying between them. DNA of the CDR3: TGTGCCAGCAGCGGACCAGGGGAAACCACTGAAGCTTTCTTT. Translating it yields CASSGPGETTEAFF.

This clonotype was observed many times. This chain links TRBV7-9 with TRBJ2-5; 7 positions agree with TRBD2. CDR1 is SEHNR and CDR2 is FQNEAQ in the germline V gene (reference sequence). The CDR3 is 16 amino acids. V lost 5 bases to trimming and J lost 0 bases; unmatched junction nucleotides: 9. In nucleotides, the CDR3 is TGTGCCAGCAGCCTGGACTCGGGGGGATACCAAGAGACCCAGTACTTC. This codes for CASSLDSGGYQETQYF.

This clonotype turned up a few times. The chain has TRBV28 and TRBJ2-1; TRBD2 agrees at 12 bases. In germline, CDR1 is MDHEN, CDR2 SYDVKM. The CDR3 has 20 residues. V was clipped by 3 bases and J by 0 bases; unmatched bases: 12. In nucleotides, the CDR3 is TGTGCCAGCAGTTTTGGCTATCTAGCGGGAGGGACAAGCTCCTACAATGAGCAGTTCTTC. Protein sequence: CASSFGYLAGGTSSYNEQFF.

This clonotype was seen at least ten times. This chain links TRBV19 with TRBJ2-1; TRBD1 matches 7 bases. The ends lost 4 bases at V and 1 base at J; junction bases unmatched: 7. From germline, CDR1 is LNHDA and CDR2 SQIVND (reference sequence). The CDR3 sequence is 16 residues long. The DNA of the CDR3 is TGTGCCAGTAGTACTAAGCAACAGGGGTCCTACAATGAGCAGTTCTTC. This encodes CASSTKQQGSYNEQFF. The full variable domain, with the rest looked up from reference TRBV19 and TRBJ2-1, is DGGITQSPKYLFRKEGQNVTLSCEQNLNHDAMYWYRQDPGQGLRLIYYSQIVNDFQKGDIAEGYSVSREKKESFPLTVTSAQKNPTAFYLCASSTKQQGSYNEQFFGPGTRLTVL.

This clonotype counts as medium-sized. The chain has TRBV30 and TRBJ1-1, with TRBD1 identical over 8 bases. V lost 2 bases and J lost 8; bases outside the gene matches: 10. The CDR3 is 14 residues long. Germline V gene lookup returns CDR1 GTSNPN and CDR2 SVGIG (reference sequence). CDR3 residues: CAWSPRRQGTEAFF. DNA of the CDR3: TGTGCCTGGAGTCCACGACGACAGGGGACCGAAGCTTTCTTT.

The chain combines TRBV5-4 with TRBJ2-2, with D unclear. The V end was cut by 5 bases, the J end by 0 bases, with 11 bases between. Germline values: CDR1 SGHNT, CDR2 YYREEE (reference sequence). The CDR3 is 15 residues long. The CDR3 sequence: CASSFDFANTGELFF. The CDR3 DNA is TGTGCCAGCAGTTTCGACTTCGCGAACACCGGGGAGCTGTTTTTT.

This clonotype ranks as medium-sized. The V call is TRBV24-1, the J call TRBJ1-2; possible D gene TRBD1, 6 bases. Germline loops: CDR1 KGHDR, CDR2 SFDVKD. Trimming removed 9 bases at V and 4 bases at J, with 20 bases between. The CDR3 is 15 amino acids. The CDR3: CATLDSARGAYGYTF. Here the CDR3 DNA reads TGTGCCACCCTGGACAGTGCTCGGGGGGCCTATGGCTACACCTTC.

By its share, this clonotype is medium-sized (0.01 to 0.1%). The chain carries TRBV6-1 and TRBJ2-1; 10 positions agree with TRBD2. Unmatched junction bases numbered 14, after V lost 4 bases and J lost 8 bases. This CDR3 comprises 17 residues. Germline loops: CDR1 MNHNS, CDR2 SASEGT. DNA of the CDR3: TGTGCCAGCAGTGGTAACCGTCCTAGCGGGAGCCTCGATGAGCAGTTCTTC. It specifies CASSGNRPSGSLDEQFF.

This clonotype was seen ten or more times. The CDR3 is CASSPGQGVGNTIYF. Here the CDR3 DNA reads TGTGCCAGCAGCCCCGGACAGGGGGTCGGAAACACCATATATTTT. V and J are TRBV7-2 and TRBJ1-3, with 10 bases fitting TRBD1. This CDR3 is built from 15 residues. With V trimmed by 5 bases and J by 4 bases, 5 bases remained unmatched. CDR1 SGHTA and CDR2 FQGNSA come from the germline V gene. The whole variable domain, remainder taken from reference TRBV7-2 and TRBJ1-3, is GAGVSQSPSNKVTEKGKDVELRCDPISGHTALYWYRQSLGQGLEFLIYFQGNSAPDKSGLPSDRFSAERTGGSVSTLTIQRTQQEDSAVYLCASSPGQGVGNTIYFGEGSWLTVV.

This clonotype showed up many times. This chain connects TRBV7-9 to TRBJ2-3; weak D call: TRBD1 (5 bases). Trimming took off 2 bases at V and 4 bases at J, with 13 bases between the two ends. CDR1 is SEHNR and CDR2 is FQNEAQ in the germline V gene (reference sequence). This CDR3 has 15 residues. The CDR3 here is CASSLIRDVADTQYF. For the CDR3, the DNA is TGTGCCAGCAGCTTAATCAGGGATGTGGCAGATACGCAGTATTTT.

By share, this clonotype counts as medium-sized (0.01 to 0.1%). This rearrangement joins TRBV6-1 to TRBJ1-4; no clear D gene. CDR1 MNHNS and CDR2 SASEGT come from the germline V gene. The CDR3 is 15 residues long. The V gene lost 1 base and the J gene lost 5 bases, with 11 bases spanning the gap. CDR3 sequence reads: CASSEGQQLNEKLFF. CDR3 DNA sequence: TGTGCCAGCAGTGAAGGTCAACAGCTAAATGAAAAACTGTTTTTT.